The 10 T cell receptor beta chains below were found in one sample sequenced in a study of blood T cell repertoires in COVID-19. The table came from immunoSEQ multiplex PCR; TCRdb's copy has only in-frame clones and leaves some out. The data contain about 190,000 clones, 70% to 85% of them seen just once; the ten biggest clones take up approximately 3%. The sequenced material came from PBMCs or T cells enriched from blood (not recorded which). The receptors were sampled from a woman in her 30s who had recovered from COVID-19.

Comment on this clone: This CDR3 is missing its conserved last phenylalanine or tryptophan, likely due to a read error. It is unclear where the CDR3 begins or ends on the DNA, so no DNA is shown, and the CDR3 is as TCRdb lists it. The chain employs TRBV2 and TRBJ1-1; no check of the table's D call, TRBD1, against the DNA was made. The CDR3 length equals 11 residues, ends included. Per the germline V gene, CDR1 is SNHLY and CDR2 is FYNNEI. The CDR3 spells CASTIKGWVDV.

This rearrangement joins TRBV9 to TRBJ2-7; D unclear. Per germline, CDR1 SGDLS and CDR2 YYNGEE. This CDR3 is built from 14 residues. V was cut by 0 bases and J by 2 bases, with 9 bases left in between. CDR3 sequence (DNA): TGTGCCAGCAGCGTAGTGGCAGAAACCTACGAGCAGTACTTC. It encodes CASSVVAETYEQYF. Full variable domain (outside the CDR3, taken from reference TRBV9 and TRBJ2-7): DSGVTQTPKHLITATGQRVTLRCSPRSGDLSVYWYQQSLDQGLQFLIQYYNGEERAKGNILERFSAQQFPDLHSELNLSSLELGDSALYFCASSVVAETYEQYFGPGTRLTVT.

In this sample, this clone turned up once. This chain uses TRBV27 with TRBJ2-3, with 9 bases lining up with TRBD2. The V gene end was trimmed by 5 bases and the J gene end by 0 bases; junction bases not matched to a gene: 6. CDR1 and CDR2 from the germline V gene are MNHEY and SMNVEV (reference sequence). This CDR3 is built from 16 residues. Here the CDR3 DNA reads TGTGCCAGCAGTCTCCATAGCGGGAGAAGCACAGATACGCAGTATTTT. Residues: CASSLHSGRSTDTQYF.

V gene TRBV28 combines with J gene TRBJ1-1; TRBD1 might be the D (5 bases). Germline assignment: CDR1 MDHEN and CDR2 SYDVKM. V lost 5 bases and J 1 base, leaving 14 bases between the germline ends. This CDR3 contains 15 residues. The CDR3 sequence is CASSLGGMRNTEAFF. The CDR3 DNA is TGTGCCAGCAGTCTCGGGGGTATGAGGAACACTGAAGCTTTCTTT.

The chain is built from TRBV15 and TRBJ2-7, with no clear D. V was trimmed by 3 bases and J by 2 bases, leaving 14 bases between them. This CDR3 region has 15 residues. Germline CDR1 reads LNHNV; CDR2 reads YYDKDF (reference sequence). The CDR3: CATSRGKTAAYEQYF. CDR3 sequence (DNA): TGTGCCACCAGCAGGGGCAAGACGGCCGCCTACGAGCAGTACTTC.

This clone was detected once. The V call is TRBV2, the J call TRBJ1-2; D is unclear. CDR3 length equals 14 residues. The germline V gene has CDR1 SNHLY and CDR2 FYNNEI. V lost 5 bases and J lost 0, with 10 bases in between. For the CDR3, the DNA is TGTGCCAGCAGTTTCCGAATAGCTAACTATGGCTACACCTTC. Protein: CASSFRIANYGYTF. Full variable domain (outside the CDR3, taken from reference TRBV2 and TRBJ1-2): EPEVTQTPSHQVTQMGQEVILRCVPISNHLYFYWYRQILGQKVEFLVSFYNNEISEKSEIFDDQFSVERPDGSNFTLKIRSTKLEDSAMYFCASSFRIANYGYTFGSGTRLTVV.

The chain couples TRBV6-1 to TRBJ1-6, with 7 bases fitting TRBD1. Trimming took 2 bases from V and 9 from J; bases not matched to a gene: 10. The CDR3 length is 16 residues. Germline CDR1 reads MNHNS; CDR2 reads SASEGT. The CDR3 region is CASSENPGTVGSPLHF. CDR3 nucleotide sequence: TGTGCCAGCAGTGAAAATCCCGGGACAGTAGGTTCACCCCTCCACTTT.

This chain uses TRBV19 with TRBJ1-6; D unresolved. CDR3 length: 14 amino acids. Germline V gene sequence: CDR1 LNHDA, CDR2 SQIVND (reference sequence). Trimming shortened V by 5 bases and J by 8 bases, and 13 bases separated the two germline ends. This CDR3 reads CASSWASTDSPLHF. The CDR3 bases are TGTGCCAGTAGTTGGGCCTCTACGGATTCACCCCTCCACTTT.

The V call is TRBV18, the J call TRBJ1-3; D is possibly TRBD1 (5 bases). Trimming took off 6 bases at V and 0 bases at J, with 12 bases between the two ends. This CDR3 spans 15 amino acids. CDR1 is KGHSH and CDR2 is LQKENI in the germline V gene. In DNA form, the CDR3 reads TGTGCCAGCTCTCGCAGGGCGGACTCTGGAAACACCATATATTTT. Encoded protein: CASSRRADSGNTIYF.

This chain uses TRBV3-1 (or the pseudogene TRBV3-2) with TRBJ2-5, with D unclear. There are 12 residues in the CDR3. The germline CDR1 and CDR2 sequences are LGHDT and YNNKEL (reference sequence). Trimming left V 3 bases short and J 3 bases short, with 5 bases between. CDR3 in DNA: TGTGCCAGCAGCCAGTATGAAGAGACCCAGTACTTC. It is translated as CASSQYEETQYF.